Each of the 17 T cell receptor beta chains below was sequenced from the same sample in a study of cytomegalovirus exposure and HLA in healthy donors. The PCR used 60 Vbeta and 13 Jbeta primers. Generated by immunoSEQ multiplex PCR, the TCRdb table keeps only in-frame clones and is missing some. Counted here are over 100,000 clones, around 78% occurring once; the ten biggest clones make up 1.5% to 1.7%. The specimen sequenced was PBMCs. Receptors originate from a man aged 35 to 55 in good health and CMV-seronegative.

The chain uses TRBV6-5 and TRBJ2-2, with 7 bases matching TRBD1. Trimming removed 5 bases from V and 4 bases from J; junction bases left unmatched: 4. This CDR3 is 14 amino acids long. The germline gives CDR1 MNHEY, CDR2 SVGAGI. CDR3 amino acids: CASSPWDSTGELFF. The CDR3 DNA follows: TGTGCCAGCAGTCCTTGGGACAGCACCGGGGAGCTGTTTTTT.

The rearrangement links TRBV2 to TRBJ2-2; unclear D gene. The germline V gene encodes CDR1 SNHLY and CDR2 FYNNEI. CDR3 length: 14 residues. V was cut by 4 bases and J by 1 base, with 7 bases left in between. The CDR3 coding sequence is TGTGCCAGCAGTGTCCAGCGGAACACCGGGGAGCTGTTTTTT. It translates to CASSVQRNTGELFF.

This sequence joins TRBV4-1 and TRBJ1-5; D unresolved. This CDR3 is built from 16 residues. The germline V gene encodes CDR1 MGHRA and CDR2 YSYEKL. The V end lost 3 bases, the J end lost 2 bases, and 14 bases lay between the germline ends. CDR3 sequence: CASSQYVAPGNQPQHF. The CDR3, as DNA: TGCGCCAGCAGCCAGTACGTCGCCCCGGGCAATCAGCCCCAGCATTTT.

This sequence joins TRBV5-8 and TRBJ2-1; possible D gene TRBD1, 5 bases. The CDR3 covers 14 residues. Germline lookup yields CDR1 SGHTS and CDR2 YDEGEE. V shed 0 bases and J shed 10 bases, with 14 bases lying between them. The CDR3 region has the DNA TGTGCCAGCAGCTTGGGGCAGGGCGATAAGGAGCAGTTCTTC. It is translated as CASSLGQGDKEQFF. Based on the CDR3 plus reference TRBV5-8 and TRBJ2-1, the full variable domain is EAGVTQSPTHLIKTRGQQATLRCSPISGHTSVYWYQQALGLGLQFLLWYDEGEERNRGNFPPRFSGRQFPNYSSELNVNALELEDSALYLCASSLGQGDKEQFFGPGTRLTVL.

This clone was detected only a few times. V usage is TRBV10-3 and J usage is TRBJ2-6; D is possibly TRBD1 (5 bases). From germline, CDR1 is ENHRY and CDR2 SYGVKD. Trimming stripped 7 bases from V and 0 bases from J, with 22 bases between. The CDR3 runs to 19 residues. CDR3: CAIKPGVGQENSGANVLTF. The DNA for the CDR3 is TGTGCCATCAAGCCGGGCGTTGGACAAGAAAACTCTGGGGCCAACGTCCTGACTTTC.

The genes are TRBV27 and TRBJ2-7; TRBD1 matches at 9 bases. The CDR3 has 15 residues. J lost 4 bases, V lost 5 bases, and 9 bases had no gene match. Germline CDR1 reads MNHEY; CDR2 reads SMNVEV (reference sequence). The chain's CDR3 is CASSPGTGFFYEQYF. The DNA for the CDR3 is TGTGCCAGCAGTCCCGGGACAGGGTTTTTTTACGAGCAGTACTTC.

This clone has a single count. The chain uses TRBV4-1 and TRBJ2-3; maybe TRBD1 (6 bases). Germline-derived CDR1 and CDR2 are MGHRA and YSYEKL. The CDR3 sequence is 14 residues long. The ends were cut back, 4 bases at V and 5 bases at J, with 13 bases in the middle. The CDR3 DNA reads as TGCGCCAGCAGCCTCGCCAGGGGTGAAGATACGCAGTATTTT. Translation gives CASSLARGEDTQYF.

This chain uses TRBV5-1 with TRBJ1-2, with TRBD1 matching over 7 bases. The V gene's germline CDR1 is SGHRS and CDR2 YFSETQ. With V trimmed by 4 bases and J by 4 bases, 10 bases remained unmatched. The length of the CDR3 is 15 residues. The CDR3 is CASSPPGSGGYGYTF. DNA of the CDR3: TGCGCCAGCAGCCCCCCGGGGTCAGGGGGCTATGGCTACACCTTC.

The J gene is TRBJ2-5, the V gene TRBV11-2; 8 nucleotides match TRBD2. Germline V gene sequence: CDR1 SGHAT, CDR2 FQNNGV. V trimming: 2 bases; J trimming: 0 bases; junction bases outside the gene matches: 14. The CDR3 contains 19 residues. Here the CDR3 DNA reads TGTGCCAGCAGCTTACGGGAGCGGGAGAAAAGATTGTACCAAGAGACCCAGTACTTC. Its protein is CASSLREREKRLYQETQYF.

The sample holds a few counts of this clone. V is TRBV7-2 and J is TRBJ2-1; D is perhaps TRBD1 (5 bases). The V end lost 1 base, the J end lost 0 bases, and 10 bases lay between the germline ends. Germline V gene lookup returns CDR1 SGHTA and CDR2 FQGNSA. CDR3 length: 16 amino acids. This chain's CDR3 is CASSLGHRSSYNEQFF. In nucleotides, the CDR3 is TGTGCCAGCAGCTTAGGTCACAGGAGCTCCTACAATGAGCAGTTCTTC.

The genes are TRBV18 and TRBJ1-6; 7 positions match TRBD1. With V trimmed by 3 bases and J by 11 bases, 7 bases remained unmatched. The length of the CDR3 is 14 residues. Germline assignment: CDR1 KGHSH and CDR2 LQKENI. The CDR3 loop reads CASSPKGALAPLHF. CDR3 DNA: TGTGCCAGCTCACCGAAGGGGGCCTTGGCACCCCTCCACTTT.

The chain is built from TRBV7-2 and TRBJ1-1; D is unclear. This CDR3 has 13 residues. Germline-derived CDR1 and CDR2 are SGHTA and FQGNSA. The ends were cut back, 1 base at V and 1 base at J, with 4 bases in the middle. The CDR3: CASSLEANTEAFF. For the CDR3, the DNA is TGTGCCAGCAGCTTAGAAGCGAACACTGAAGCTTTCTTT.

The table lists this clone with a few counts. This chain joins TRBV6-4 and TRBJ2-1; 11 bases line up with TRBD2. The V gene end was trimmed by 5 bases and the J gene end by 5 bases; junction bases not matched to a gene: 5. Germline V gene data show CDR1 as MRHNA and CDR2 as SNTAGT. CDR3 length: 15 residues. This chain's CDR3 is CASSPLAGGNNEQFF. The CDR3 nucleotides are TGTGCCAGCAGTCCCTTAGCGGGAGGGAACAATGAGCAGTTCTTC.

This clone is a singleton in its sample. The chain is built from TRBV7-9 and TRBJ1-4; 7 bases map to TRBD1. The CDR3 spans 13 residues. The germline CDR1 and CDR2 sequences are SEHNR and FQNEAQ (reference sequence). V trimming: 1 base; J trimming: 7 bases; junction bases outside the gene matches: 0. CDR3: CASSLGTGEKLFF. The DNA for the CDR3 is TGTGCCAGCAGCTTAGGGACAGGTGAAAAACTGTTTTTT.

The chain employs TRBV5-1 and TRBJ2-7; the match to TRBD2 covers 8 bases. Germline V lookup: CDR1 SGHRS, CDR2 YFSETQ. The V segment lost 6 bases and the J segment 3 bases; nucleotides outside the gene matches: 5. The CDR3 runs 13 residues. The CDR3 reads CASKLAGNYEQYF. The CDR3 bases are TGCGCCAGCAAATTAGCGGGGAACTACGAGCAGTACTTC.

This chain uses TRBV7-2 with TRBJ1-1; D is undetermined. The germline V and J ends were trimmed by 2 bases and 4 bases, with 17 bases remaining between them. The germline V gene encodes CDR1 SGHTA and CDR2 FQGNSA. The CDR3 length is 16 residues. The chain's CDR3 is CASSLFVVSEGTEAFF. The CDR3 DNA sequence: TGTGCCAGCAGCTTATTCGTTGTTTCAGAGGGCACTGAAGCTTTCTTT.

V gene TRBV7-2 combines with J gene TRBJ2-3; TRBD2 matches 10 bases. V shed 2 bases, J shed 4 bases, and the junction held 3 bases outside the gene matches. Germline CDR1 reads SGHTA; CDR2 reads FQGNSA. This CDR3 region has 15 residues. The CDR3 nucleotides are TGTGCCAGCAGCTTACAAGCGGGGGGGCCAGATACGCAGTATTTT. Translating gives CASSLQAGGPDTQYF.